This T cell receptor beta chain was recovered during a study of T cell responses to AZD1222 COVID-19 vaccine. The study's findings and limits: Repertoire sampling was restricted to post-peak T cell response timepoints. Donors, mostly white British, included more females; clonal diversity was possibly underestimated.

The assay was immunoSEQ multiplex PCR, and TCRdb's table has in-frame clones only and misses some. The data show approximately 180,000 clones, with around nine tenths seen just once and around 3.6% held by the top ten. Regarding this clone: Its specificity is unknown.

The germline V and J ends were trimmed by 5 bases and 9 bases, with 28 bases remaining between them. The CDR3 has 18 amino acids. Germline values: CDR1 SGHTA, CDR2 FQGNSA. The receptor comes from an adult who received the MenACWY meningococcal vaccine as a control. This chain links TRBV7-2 with TRBJ1-4, with TRBD1 as a possible D gene (6 bases). This sample comprised peripheral blood, obtained 28 days after the second dose of the MenACWY control vaccine. CDR3 nucleotide sequence: TGTGCCAGCAGCCCTCGACAGGTCTCCTTTCAGGGTGCGCAAAAACTGTTTTTT. Encoded protein: CASSPRQVSFQGAQKLFF.